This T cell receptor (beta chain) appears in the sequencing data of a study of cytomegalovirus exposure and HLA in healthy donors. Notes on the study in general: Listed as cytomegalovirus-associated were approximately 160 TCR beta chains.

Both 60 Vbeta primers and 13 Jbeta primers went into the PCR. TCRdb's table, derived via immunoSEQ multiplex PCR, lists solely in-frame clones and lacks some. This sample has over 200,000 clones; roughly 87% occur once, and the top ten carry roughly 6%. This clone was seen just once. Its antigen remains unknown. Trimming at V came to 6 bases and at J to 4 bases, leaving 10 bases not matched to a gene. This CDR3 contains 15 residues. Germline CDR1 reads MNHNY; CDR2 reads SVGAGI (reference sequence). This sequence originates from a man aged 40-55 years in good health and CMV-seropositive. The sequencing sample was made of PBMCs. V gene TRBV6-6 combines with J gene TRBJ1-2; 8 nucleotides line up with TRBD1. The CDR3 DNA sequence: TGTGCCAGCAGCGTGGACAGGGACACCTTCTATGGCTACACCTTC. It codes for CASSVDRDTFYGYTF.